This TCR beta chain derives from a study of T cells in Graves' hyperthyroidism and ophthalmopathy. Only a few counts were recorded for this clonotype. The CDR3 has 15 amino acids. Germline values: CDR1 SGDLS, CDR2 YYNGEE. The ends were cut back, 1 base at V and 1 base at J, with 11 bases in the middle. Researchers took RNA transcripts and amplified the TCR beta CDR3 regions from them. The HTBI set primed first-round TCR CDR3 RT-PCR. TCRdb independently ran MiXCR on the multiplex PCR reads; one entry per CDR3 protein. The table shows roughly 570,000 distinct CDR3 sequences, with under 60% occurring only once.

This chain connects TRBV9 to TRBJ2-5, with D tentatively TRBD1 or TRBD2 (5 bases each). This TCR was sampled from an adult woman with Graves' disease, either hyperthyroidism or ophthalmopathy (not recorded which). The specimen was peripheral blood or thyroid tissue (not recorded which). DNA of the CDR3: TGTGCCAGCAGCGTACTCCCAGGGACCCAAGAGACCCAGTACTTC. Amino acid sequence: CASSVLPGTQETQYF. The variable domain in full, with the rest retrieved from reference TRBV9 and TRBJ2-5, is DSGVTQTPKHLITATGQRVTLRCSPRSGDLSVYWYQQSLDQGLQFLIQYYNGEERAKGNILERFSAQQFPDLHSELNLSSLELGDSALYFCASSVLPGTQETQYFGPGTRLLVL.